The rows below give T cell receptor beta chains drawn from one sample of a study of CD8 T cells in Susac syndrome. TCRdb re-analysed the immunoSEQ multiplex PCR reads in MiXCR, keeping a single row per CDR3 protein. The table shows some 97,000 distinct CDR3 sequences, with approximately 95% occurring only once. Sample: CD8+ T cells from PBMCs. The receptor source for this set is a human donor with Susac syndrome. Both conserved end residues are part of each CDR3. The order of the fields is clone size, D gene, V gene, J gene, CDR3 DNA, CDR3 protein. D genes are given only for firm matches. Where a row states a size, it is once, few, many or the class of an expanded clone; other rows omit it.

-	TRBD1	TRBV14	TRBJ1-2	TGTGCCAGCAGCCAAGGACAGGGCCTTTACTATGGCTACACCTTC	CASSQGQGLYYGYTF
-	TRBD1	TRBV27	TRBJ2-3	TGTGCCAGGAACTACGACAGGGGTCCCCCAGATACGCAGTATTTT	CARNYDRGPPDTQYF
-	-	TRBV2	TRBJ2-2	TGTGCCAGCGCGGCGAACACCGGGGAGCTGTTTTTT	CASAANTGELFF
-	-	TRBV5-1	TRBJ1-1	TGCGCCAGCAGCGAGGGTGGTGAAGCTTTCTTT	CASSEGGEAFF
-	-	TRBV6-4	TRBJ2-1	TGTGCCAGCAGTGATGGGGACGCAACGCTTGGACGGCAGTTCTTC	CASSDGDATLGRQFF
once	-	TRBV2	TRBJ2-7	TGTGCCAGTGGAGGTTGGGAGGTCTACTTC	CASGGWEVYF
-	-	TRBV19	TRBJ2-7	TGTGCCAGTAGTATGGAGGGGGGAGATTACGAGCAGTACTTC	CASSMEGGDYEQYF
-	TRBD1	TRBV6-6	TRBJ1-1	TGTGCCAGCAGTTACGGTGACAGGGTTGACACTGAAGCTTTCTTT	CASSYGDRVDTEAFF
-	TRBD1	TRBV20-1	TRBJ2-3	TGCAGTGCTTTCGGGACAGGGGGAAACACAGATACGCAGTATTTT	CSAFGTGGNTDTQYF
-	-	TRBV6-5	TRBJ1-2	TGTGCCAGCAGCCCCGGGGCCGACTATGGCTACACCTTC	CASSPGADYGYTF
-	-	TRBV5-1	TRBJ2-3	TGCGCCAGCAGCTCGGGACCCGCGACGCAGTATTTT	CASSSGPATQYF
-	-	TRBV10-2	TRBJ1-1	TGCGCCAGCAAGGCAGGGTGGGAGACTGAAGCTTTCTTT	CASKAGWETEAFF
-	-	TRBV6-1	TRBJ1-2	TGTGCCAGCAGTGATGTCATCCGGGGCGCGGATGGCTACACCTTC	CASSDVIRGADGYTF
-	-	TRBV9	TRBJ2-6	TGTGCCAGCAGCGTAGAGTTCACAGGGTTGCCTGGGGCCAACGTCCTGACTTTC	CASSVEFTGLPGANVLTF
-	TRBD1	TRBV20-1	TRBJ1-1	TGCAGTGCTAGAGAAACAGGGGGCTCTGAAGCTTTCTTT	CSARETGGSEAFF
-	-	TRBV4-1	TRBJ2-2	TGCGCCAGCAGCCAAGGGCAGGTTACCGGGGAGCTGTTTTTT	CASSQGQVTGELFF
-	TRBD2	TRBV29-1	TRBJ2-1	TGCAGCTTCAGGGGACTAGAGCTGCTAGACAATGAGCAGTTCTTC	CSFRGLELLDNEQFF
-	-	TRBV25-1	TRBJ2-7	TGTGCCAGCAGTGAATATAACTCCGCGGACGAGCAGTACTTC	CASSEYNSADEQYF
-	-	TRBV5-1	TRBJ2-1	TGCGCCAGCAGCCCGGACGGACCCCCCTACAATGAGCAGTTCTTC	CASSPDGPPYNEQFF
-	-	TRBV7-9	TRBJ1-4	TGTGCCAGCAGCACCGCAGGGAACAATGAAAAACTGTTTTTT	CASSTAGNNEKLFF
-	TRBD2	TRBV27	TRBJ2-5	TGTGCCAGCAGCCACACCCGGGCTAGCGGGAGTGAGACCCAGTACTTC	CASSHTRASGSETQYF
-	-	TRBV27	TRBJ2-1	TGTGCCAGCAGTTTATCCTTCGCCCCCTCCTACAATGAGCAGTTCTTC	CASSLSFAPSYNEQFF
-	TRBD1	TRBV29-1	TRBJ2-5	TGCAGCGTCCGGACAGGGGCATGGGAGACCCAGTACTTC	CSVRTGAWETQYF
-	-	TRBV24-1	TRBJ2-3	TGTGCCACCAGTGAAAACACACGGACAGATACGCAGTATTTT	CATSENTRTDTQYF
-	-	TRBV7-2	TRBJ2-2	TGTGCCAGCAGCTTAGGGATGACTCGGGAGCTGTTTTTT	CASSLGMTRELFF
-	-	TRBV3-1	TRBJ1-1	TGTGCCAGCAGCCAACTTGGGACTTTCTTT	CASSQLGTFF
few	-	TRBV7-8	TRBJ2-3	TGTGCCAGCAGCTTAGTCGGCTCCACAGATACGCAGTATTTT	CASSLVGSTDTQYF
once	-	TRBV7-2	TRBJ2-1	TGTGCCAGCAGACGCAGGGGTAATGAGCAGTTCTTC	CASRRRGNEQFF
-	-	TRBV20-1	TRBJ2-7	TGCAGTGCTAGAGAGGAGCTTACCTACGAGCAGTACTTC	CSAREELTYEQYF
-	TRBD1	TRBV29-1	TRBJ1-1	TGCAGCGTTGATAATCGACAGGGGAACACTGAAGCTTTCTTT	CSVDNRQGNTEAFF
once	TRBD1	TRBV25-1	TRBJ2-7	TGTGCCAGCAGTGGAGGGGACAGGGAGTGGGATGAGCAGTACTTC	CASSGGDREWDEQYF
-	TRBD1	TRBV20-1	TRBJ1-2	TGCAGTGCTAAAGCACAAGGGGGCGGCGGCTACACCTTC	CSAKAQGGGGYTF
-	-	TRBV6-2/TRBV6-3	TRBJ2-7	TGTGCCAGCAGTCCCAATATTCAACAGGGATACGAGCAGTACTTC	CASSPNIQQGYEQYF
-	-	TRBV7-9	TRBJ2-1	TGTGCCAGCAGCCCCACCACACCTAGCTCCTACAATGAGCAGTTCTTC	CASSPTTPSSYNEQFF
-	TRBD1	TRBV4-1	TRBJ1-1	TGCGCCAGCAGCCAGCCGACAGGGACGAACACTGAAGCTTTCTTT	CASSQPTGTNTEAFF
-	TRBD1	TRBV7-9	TRBJ1-2	TGTGCCAGTAGGGGGACAGGGGGGCCCCATGGCTACACCTTC	CASRGTGGPHGYTF
-	-	TRBV29-1	TRBJ2-5	TGCAGCGTTGAAGGGGAGGTCGGGCAAGAGACCCAGTACTTC	CSVEGEVGQETQYF
-	-	TRBV5-6	TRBJ2-7	TGTGCCAGCAGCTTTATAACGGAGCTCGTGGAGTACTTC	CASSFITELVEYF
-	TRBD2	TRBV27	TRBJ2-7	TGTGCCAGCTCCGATCGACTAGCGCCTTCCTACGAGCAGTACTTC	CASSDRLAPSYEQYF
-	-	TRBV15	TRBJ2-1	TGTGCCACCAGGGAGAGCCATGAGCAGTTCTTC	CATRESHEQFF
-	-	TRBV29-1	TRBJ2-5	TGCAGCGTAAACCCGGGGGTTCAAGAGACCCAGTACTTC	CSVNPGVQETQYF
-	-	TRBV12-3/TRBV12-4	TRBJ1-1	TGTGCCAGCAGTTTCACAGTGAACACTGAAGCTTTCTTT	CASSFTVNTEAFF